This record concerns one T cell receptor beta chain sequence. This clonotype has at least ten counts. Its antigen remains unidentified. Base-call qualities are not available, and no considerably larger clone is one nucleotide away. Unmatched junction bases come to 12, with V trimmed by 5 bases and J by 9 bases. CDR1 MNHEY and CDR2 SVGAGI are derived from the germline V gene. Including cysteine and phenylalanine, the CDR3 has 16 amino acids. CDR3 DNA only is kept here, 48 bases in frame from base 1. This sample was included in a study of breast tumors, draining lymph nodes, adjacent tissues listed by TCRdb under 2016. For the study in its entirety: The study compared TCR beta repertoires across tumor, adjacent nontumor tissue and axillary lymph nodes from breast cancer patients. In human breast cancer, the study set out to assess how tumor, surrounding tissue and draining lymph node repertoires relate to one another and whether T cells might be exchanged between them. Study-wide conclusions, independent of this receptor: T-cell repertoire diversity in tumors was found to be lower than in lymph nodes but higher than in nontumor tissue, and preferential V and J gene usage was observed. The data were judged consistent with most tumor T cells deriving from the lymph node and then expanding within tumor tissue. Tumor and nontumor tissue repertoires were found to be significantly more similar in luminal-like than in basal-like breast cancer. The conclusion that tumor T cells originate in lymph nodes was presented as consistent with a hypothesis rather than as directly demonstrated.

For sequencing, an Illumina HiSeq 2000 was employed. Multiplex PCR amplification was used to generate the TCR beta chain libraries. The amplified TCR beta chain products were analyzed by high-throughput sequencing. TCRdb redid the processing of the public reads, applying fastp at Q25 and MiXCR, and retained in-frame beta chains. Identical CDR3 protein sequences are pooled into one entry, listed with their most common genes and DNA. The sample table lists tens of thousands of distinct CDR3 sequences, 23% of them with a count of one. Jointly, the top ten make up 8% of the sample. Sample: breast tumor tissue. The clonotype was recovered from a female donor with breast cancer. Some clones in this sample may be carry-over from other donors' samples. The rearrangement combines TRBV6-5 with TRBJ1-6, and 8 junctional nucleotides match TRBD1. The sequence in DNA is TGTGCCAGCAGTCACGCCGGACAGGGTGAGGCTTCACCCCTCCACTTT. Translated, it gives CASSHAGQGEASPLHF.